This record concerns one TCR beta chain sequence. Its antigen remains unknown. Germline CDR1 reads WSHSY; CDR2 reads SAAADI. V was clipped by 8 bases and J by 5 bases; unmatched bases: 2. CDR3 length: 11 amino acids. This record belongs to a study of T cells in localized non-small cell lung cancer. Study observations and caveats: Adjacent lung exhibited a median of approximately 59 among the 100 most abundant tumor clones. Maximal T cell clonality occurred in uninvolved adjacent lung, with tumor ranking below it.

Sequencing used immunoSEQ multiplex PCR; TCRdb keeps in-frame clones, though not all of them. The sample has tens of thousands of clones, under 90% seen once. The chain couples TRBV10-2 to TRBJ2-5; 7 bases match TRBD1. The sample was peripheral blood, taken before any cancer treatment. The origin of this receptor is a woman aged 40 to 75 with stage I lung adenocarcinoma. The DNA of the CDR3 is TGCGCCAGCGGCAGGGGGGAGACCCAGTACTTC. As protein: CASGRGETQYF.